These T cell receptor beta chains were read from a single sample in a study of metastatic and nonmetastatic thyroid tumors. TCRdb re-called the PCR reads via MiXCR. Of approximately 4,000 clones listed, less than 45% are singletons. Material for sequencing was tumor tissue. The receptors were sampled from a male donor with papillary thyroid cancer or a benign thyroid nodule (not recorded which). Some clones in this sample may be carry-over from other donors' samples. The CDR3 runs from the conserved cysteine through the conserved F or W. D genes are given only for firm matches. Size tells how often a clone was seen (once, few, many) or the class of an expanded clone, and some rows leave it out.

v_gene	d_gene	abundance	j_gene	CDR3aa	CDR3nt
TRBV27	NA	hyperexpanded	TRBJ2-1	CASSLHRLEVSSYNEQFF	TGTGCCAGCAGTTTACATCGACTGGAGGTGAGCTCCTACAATGAGCAGTTCTTC
TRBV5-1	NA	NA	TRBJ2-1	CASSEGLAYEQFF	TGCGCCAGCAGTGAAGGGTTGGCCTATGAGCAGTTCTTC
TRBV6-1	NA	NA	TRBJ2-6	CASRAFAGANVLTF	TGTGCCAGCAGGGCATTCGCTGGGGCCAACGTCCTGACTTTC
TRBV6-1	NA	large	TRBJ1-1	CASSLKDSSGTEAFF	TGTGCCAGCAGTTTAAAGGACAGTTCGGGAACTGAAGCTTTCTTT
TRBV12-3/TRBV12-4	NA	few	TRBJ2-1	CASTLSAGNEQFF	TGTGCCAGCACCCTAAGTGCCGGGAATGAGCAGTTCTTC
TRBV27	TRBD1	few	TRBJ1-1	CASSLTGGVLGAFF	TGTGCCAGCAGTTTAACAGGGGGCGTTTTAGGAGCTTTCTTT
TRBV5-4	NA	NA	TRBJ2-3	CASSSPTGRDTQYF	TGTGCCAGCAGCTCCCCAACAGGGAGAGATACGCAGTATTTT
TRBV10-3	NA	few	TRBJ1-2	CAISEIPSGENGYTF	TGTGCCATCAGTGAGATCCCGAGCGGCGAAAATGGCTACACCTTC
TRBV25-1	TRBD1	many	TRBJ2-2	CASSERQGAGGELFF	TGTGCCAGCAGTGAACGACAGGGGGCGGGCGGGGAGCTGTTTTTT
TRBV28	TRBD2	NA	TRBJ2-7	CASSLELAGADYEQYF	TGTGCCAGCAGTTTAGAGCTAGCGGGAGCAGACTACGAGCAGTACTTC
TRBV24-1	NA	NA	TRBJ2-2	CATSGTGYSTGELFF	TGTGCCACCAGTGGCACAGGGTACTCCACCGGGGAGCTGTTTTTT
TRBV11-2	NA	NA	TRBJ2-1	CASSPRPAADNEQFF	TGTGCCAGCAGTCCCCGGCCAGCGGCTGACAATGAGCAGTTCTTC
TRBV20-1	TRBD2	once	TRBJ2-3	CSASGLAGVSDTQYF	TGCAGTGCTAGCGGCCTAGCGGGGGTTTCAGATACGCAGTATTTT
TRBV30	NA	NA	TRBJ2-7	CAWAGFSYEQYF	TGTGCCTGGGCAGGGTTCTCCTACGAGCAGTACTTC
TRBV6-1	NA	few	TRBJ1-2	CASSRSRTNYGYTF	TGTGCCAGCAGTAGAAGCAGGACTAACTATGGCTACACCTTC
TRBV20-1	NA	NA	TRBJ2-3	CSARDFAGFWVTDTQYF	TGCAGTGCTAGAGATTTTGCAGGGTTTTGGGTCACAGATACGCAGTATTTT
TRBV20-1	NA	NA	TRBJ2-1	CSARSAVFDVEQFF	TGCAGTGCTAGATCCGCGGTTTTTGATGTGGAGCAGTTCTTC
TRBV6-5	NA	NA	TRBJ2-7	CASSYLVSSGPRVEQYF	TGTGCCAGCAGTTATTTAGTCTCCAGCGGGCCGAGGGTCGAGCAGTACTTC
TRBV6-1	NA	few	TRBJ2-1	CASLRSSYNEQFF	TGTGCCAGCCTACGGAGCTCCTACAATGAGCAGTTCTTC
TRBV7-2	NA	NA	TRBJ1-6	CASSLTGDTSPLHF	TGTGCCAGCAGCTTAACCGGGGACACTTCACCCCTCCACTTT
TRBV27	NA	few	TRBJ1-2	CASGGVHGYTF	TGTGCCAGCGGGGGGGTTCATGGCTACACCTTC
TRBV6-6	TRBD1	NA	TRBJ1-6	CASSYLGTDHNSPLHF	TGTGCCAGCAGTTACTTGGGGACAGATCATAATTCACCCCTCCACTTT
TRBV6-1	TRBD1	NA	TRBJ2-5	CASSAQGARGKKETQYF	TGTGCCAGCAGTGCTCAGGGGGCTCGGGGGAAAAAAGAGACCCAGTACTTC
TRBV27	NA	few	TRBJ1-2	CASSFGGNGYTF	TGTGCCAGCAGTTTTGGGGGAAATGGCTACACCTTC
TRBV29-1	NA	few	TRBJ2-2	CSVQDRNTGELFF	TGCAGCGTCCAGGACAGGAACACCGGGGAGCTGTTTTTT
TRBV6-2/TRBV6-3	NA	few	TRBJ1-2	CASSSYNYGYTF	TGTGCCAGCAGTTCTTATAACTATGGATACACCTTC
TRBV2	TRBD2	NA	TRBJ2-7	CASREGMGSIVQYF	TGTGCCAGCCGGGAGGGGATGGGAAGTATCGTGCAGTACTTC
TRBV11-1	TRBD1	NA	TRBJ2-3	CASSGGTGDTDTQYF	TGTGCCAGCAGCGGCGGGACAGGGGACACAGATACGCAGTATTTT
TRBV20-1	TRBD2	NA	TRBJ2-1	CSARRLAGDYNEQFF	TGCAGTGCTAGAAGACTAGCGGGAGATTACAATGAGCAGTTCTTC
TRBV7-9	TRBD1	NA	TRBJ1-2	CASSSGTGANYGYTF	TGTGCCAGCAGCTCAGGGACAGGGGCTAACTATGGCTACACCTTC
TRBV27	NA	NA	TRBJ1-1	CASSLFGTRGDTEAFF	TGTGCCAGCAGTTTATTCGGGACAAGGGGGGACACTGAAGCTTTCTTT
TRBV15	NA	few	TRBJ1-2	CATSMDVLNYGYTF	TGTGCCACCAGCATGGACGTACTTAACTATGGCTACACCTTC
TRBV10-3	NA	few	TRBJ1-5	CAISEGLNSDQPQHF	TGTGCCATCAGTGAGGGACTGAATAGCGATCAGCCCCAGCACTTT
TRBV7-9	NA	NA	TRBJ2-7	CASSHRDRNYEQYF	TGTGCCAGCAGCCACCGGGACCGAAACTACGAGCAGTACTTC
TRBV5-1	NA	NA	TRBJ2-1	CASNLLGLQFF	TGCGCCAGCAACTTGTTGGGTTTACAGTTCTTC
TRBV10-1	TRBD2	few	TRBJ2-1	CASSEFTREPYNEQFF	TGCGCCAGCAGTGAATTTACGCGGGAGCCGTACAATGAGCAGTTCTTC
TRBV11-2	TRBD1	NA	TRBJ1-5	CASSPDRGQPQHF	TGTGCCAGCAGCCCGGACAGGGGGCAGCCCCAGCATTTT
TRBV5-1	NA	NA	TRBJ2-5	CASSSGQASSTFQETQYF	TGCGCCAGCAGTTCCGGGCAGGCCTCATCAACCTTTCAAGAGACCCAGTACTTC
TRBV20-1	TRBD1	large	TRBJ2-6	CSIGQGAISGANVLTF	TGCAGTATCGGGCAGGGGGCGATTTCTGGGGCCAACGTCCTGACTTTC
TRBV11-3	NA	once	TRBJ1-2	CASSLNQGYGYTF	TGTGCCAGCAGCTTAAATCAGGGCTATGGCTACACCTTC
TRBV9	NA	medium-sized	TRBJ2-3	CASSPQVPLPTDTQYF	TGTGCCAGCAGCCCCCAGGTTCCACTACCTACAGATACGCAGTATTTT
TRBV18	NA	NA	TRBJ2-1	CASSPGTYEQFF	TGTGCCAGCTCACCGGGGACGTATGAGCAGTTCTTC
TRBV4-1	TRBD1	NA	TRBJ2-6	CASSQAPGQGRVLTF	TGCGCCAGCAGCCAAGCCCCGGGACAGGGTCGGGTCCTGACTTTC
TRBV19	NA	NA	TRBJ2-1	CASNLGPSADEQFF	TGTGCCAGTAATTTAGGCCCCAGTGCGGATGAGCAGTTCTTC
TRBV28	NA	large	TRBJ1-3	CASSTQVLSSGNTIYF	TGTGCCAGCAGTACGCAAGTTCTCAGCTCTGGAAACACCATATATTTT
TRBV7-8	TRBD1	once	TRBJ1-2	CASSLGTGVSGYTF	TGTGCCAGCAGCTTAGGGACAGGGGTTTCTGGCTACACCTTC
TRBV20-1	TRBD2	NA	TRBJ2-7	CSARVSSGTNEQYF	TGCAGTGCTAGAGTGTCTAGCGGGACAAACGAGCAGTACTTC
TRBV6-5	TRBD1	NA	TRBJ2-7	CASSSPRTGGYEQYF	TGTGCCAGCAGTTCTCCTAGGACAGGGGGCTACGAGCAGTACTTC
TRBV11-2	NA	NA	TRBJ2-7	CASSIPYEQYF	TGTGCCAGCAGCATTCCCTACGAGCAGTACTTC
TRBV27	NA	NA	TRBJ2-7	CASSLRDTSYEQYF	TGTGCCAGCAGTTTACGGGACACCTCCTACGAGCAGTACTTC
TRBV6-6	NA	few	TRBJ2-7	CASSYSILGEQYF	TGTGCCAGCAGTTACTCGATTCTGGGCGAGCAGTACTTC
TRBV29-1	NA	NA	TRBJ1-1	CSVEQVTEAFF	TGCAGCGTTGAACAGGTCACTGAAGCTTTCTTT
TRBV11-2	TRBD2	NA	TRBJ2-5	CASSSGLAGQYSKETQYF	TGTGCCAGCAGCTCGGGACTAGCGGGTCAGTACTCCAAAGAGACCCAGTACTTC